Below, one TCR beta chain is given with its context. Antigen: not known. These data come from a study of shared clonotypes between healthy human individuals. General study points: An effect of sequencing depth on clonotype sharing among donors was expected.

Original processing notes: ImmunoSEQ gave junction-only sequences without quality scores, so filtering differed. The table came from immunoSEQ multiplex PCR; TCRdb's copy has only in-frame clones and leaves some out. V and J calls and clone size are those listed in that table; D and trimming were worked out from the DNA. The sample records about 490,000 clones, around three quarters being singletons. None of the donors, who were healthy HIV-negative adults, had recently had acute infections or vaccinations. The V end was cut by 5 bases, the J end by 7 bases, with 11 bases between. The CDR3 runs 12 residues. Germline CDR1 and CDR2: SEHNR and FQNEAQ (reference sequence).

Sequences were obtained from PBMCs. The genes are TRBV7-9 and TRBJ1-2; D unclear. This TCR was recovered from a woman aged 40 to 50 in good health. Some clones in this sample may be carry-over from other donors' samples. CDR3 residues: CASSVNYGGYTF. The CDR3 coding sequence is TGTGCCAGCAGCGTAAACTATGGTGGCTACACCTTC.